Only a few counts were recorded for the clone carrying this TCR beta chain. What it binds is not known. These data belong to a study of T cell repertoires in cytomegalovirus infection. At the level of the study: Matching HLA type and CMV infection were both indicated by public TCR beta signatures.

TCRdb recomputed calls from the reads with MiXCR, one row per CDR3 protein. The data hold around 320,000 distinct CDR3 sequences, with more than 9% observed a single time. Notes on the study in general: Cumulative public TCR beta family frequency identified CMV carriers with the relevant HLA. CMV-specific TCR beta clonotypes restricted by HLA-C dominated the ex vivo response.

Trimming removed 1 base at V and 6 bases at J, with 17 bases between. From germline, CDR1 is SGHVS and CDR2 FQNEAQ. This CDR3 is 16 amino acids long. The material sequenced was PBMCs. This TCR came from a human donor in good health (CMV status not recorded). Some clones in this sample may be carry-over from other donors' samples. The chain uses TRBV7-8 and TRBJ2-3; D is possibly TRBD2 (6 bases). DNA for the CDR3: TGTGCCAGCAGCTTAGTTATTAGCGGCACGTCTGATACGCAGTATTTT. It translates to CASSLVISGTSDTQYF. The full variable domain, with the rest looked up from reference TRBV7-8 and TRBJ2-3, is GAGVSQSPRYKVAKRGQDVALRCDPISGHVSLFWYQQALGQGPEFLTYFQNEAQLDKSGLPSDRFFAERPEGSVSTLKIQRTQQEDSAVYLCASSLVISGTSDTQYFGPGTRLTVL.